Described below is a single TCR beta chain sequence and its context. The CDR3 consists of 14 residues. Germline lookup yields CDR1 SEHNR and CDR2 FQNEAQ (reference sequence). V dropped 0 bases and J dropped 7 bases, with 13 bases sitting between them. This sample was included in a study of blood T cell repertoires in COVID-19. Here immunoSEQ multiplex PCR was the method, and the copy in TCRdb shows in-frame clones only, minus some. The sample holds 20,000 to 25,000 clones, 65% to 85% seen once. The sample consisted of peripheral blood. The rearrangement links TRBV7-9 to TRBJ2-7; TRBD1 is a possible D gene (6 bases). This TCR derives from a man older than 75 with active or convalescent COVID-19. The CDR3 sequence is CASSLALQGREQYF. The CDR3, as DNA: TGTGCCAGCAGCTTAGCGCTTCAGGGGCGGGAGCAGTACTTC.